This T cell receptor (beta chain) was recorded in a study of OX40 agonist ivuxolimab in advanced cancers. Across the whole study: Administration of intravenous ivuxolimab to patients occurred every 2 weeks at 0.01 to 10 mg/kg. Study-wide results and caveats: The study observed clonal expansion of CD4+ and CD8+ blood T cells by week 6 at 0.1 to 3.0 mg/kg.

Looked up from germline, CDR1 is SEHNR and CDR2 is FQNEAQ (reference sequence). Trimming removed 4 bases from V and 2 bases from J, with 9 bases in between. The CDR3 has 14 amino acids. The protocol was immunoSEQ multiplex PCR, while the TCRdb copy is restricted to in-frame clones and leaves out a portion. The sample has 66,000 or so clones, about 85% seen once; the top ten hold approximately 3.8%. Of note for this clone: No antigen is known for it.

Source: CD4+ or CD8+ T cells sorted from blood, taken in a trial of the OX40 agonist ivuxolimab. The chain is built from TRBV7-9 and TRBJ1-3; TRBD1 is a possible D gene (5 bases). The sequence was obtained from an adult with an advanced solid tumor such as melanoma, head and neck, liver or kidney cancer. The CDR3 bases are TGTGCCAGCAGCTCAAAGGGGCCTGGAAACACCATATATTTT. This codes for CASSSKGPGNTIYF.